Below, one T cell receptor (beta chain) is given with its context. Its cognate antigen is unknown. The PCR employed 60 Vbeta primers together with 13 Jbeta primers. TCRdb's copy holds only in-frame clones and misses some; the assay was immunoSEQ multiplex PCR. This table holds 60,000 to 80,000 clones. This sample was included in a study of cytomegalovirus exposure and HLA in healthy donors. CDR1 and CDR2 from the germline V gene are MNHEY and SMNVEV (reference sequence). The CDR3 has 15 residues. With V trimmed by 5 bases and J by 0 bases, 6 bases remained unmatched. The study's findings and limits: Presence/absence analyses treated sequencing depth as roughly uniform across donors.

Donors counted as nominally healthy when sampled, yet unrecorded immune exposures were likely. The chain recombines TRBV27 with TRBJ2-7; 8 bases are shared with TRBD2. The sequencing sample was made of PBMCs. The source is a man aged 35-49 years in good health and CMV-seronegative. The CDR3 is CASSPIAGLSYEQYF. The CDR3 nucleotides are TGTGCCAGCAGTCCCATAGCGGGACTCTCCTACGAGCAGTACTTC.